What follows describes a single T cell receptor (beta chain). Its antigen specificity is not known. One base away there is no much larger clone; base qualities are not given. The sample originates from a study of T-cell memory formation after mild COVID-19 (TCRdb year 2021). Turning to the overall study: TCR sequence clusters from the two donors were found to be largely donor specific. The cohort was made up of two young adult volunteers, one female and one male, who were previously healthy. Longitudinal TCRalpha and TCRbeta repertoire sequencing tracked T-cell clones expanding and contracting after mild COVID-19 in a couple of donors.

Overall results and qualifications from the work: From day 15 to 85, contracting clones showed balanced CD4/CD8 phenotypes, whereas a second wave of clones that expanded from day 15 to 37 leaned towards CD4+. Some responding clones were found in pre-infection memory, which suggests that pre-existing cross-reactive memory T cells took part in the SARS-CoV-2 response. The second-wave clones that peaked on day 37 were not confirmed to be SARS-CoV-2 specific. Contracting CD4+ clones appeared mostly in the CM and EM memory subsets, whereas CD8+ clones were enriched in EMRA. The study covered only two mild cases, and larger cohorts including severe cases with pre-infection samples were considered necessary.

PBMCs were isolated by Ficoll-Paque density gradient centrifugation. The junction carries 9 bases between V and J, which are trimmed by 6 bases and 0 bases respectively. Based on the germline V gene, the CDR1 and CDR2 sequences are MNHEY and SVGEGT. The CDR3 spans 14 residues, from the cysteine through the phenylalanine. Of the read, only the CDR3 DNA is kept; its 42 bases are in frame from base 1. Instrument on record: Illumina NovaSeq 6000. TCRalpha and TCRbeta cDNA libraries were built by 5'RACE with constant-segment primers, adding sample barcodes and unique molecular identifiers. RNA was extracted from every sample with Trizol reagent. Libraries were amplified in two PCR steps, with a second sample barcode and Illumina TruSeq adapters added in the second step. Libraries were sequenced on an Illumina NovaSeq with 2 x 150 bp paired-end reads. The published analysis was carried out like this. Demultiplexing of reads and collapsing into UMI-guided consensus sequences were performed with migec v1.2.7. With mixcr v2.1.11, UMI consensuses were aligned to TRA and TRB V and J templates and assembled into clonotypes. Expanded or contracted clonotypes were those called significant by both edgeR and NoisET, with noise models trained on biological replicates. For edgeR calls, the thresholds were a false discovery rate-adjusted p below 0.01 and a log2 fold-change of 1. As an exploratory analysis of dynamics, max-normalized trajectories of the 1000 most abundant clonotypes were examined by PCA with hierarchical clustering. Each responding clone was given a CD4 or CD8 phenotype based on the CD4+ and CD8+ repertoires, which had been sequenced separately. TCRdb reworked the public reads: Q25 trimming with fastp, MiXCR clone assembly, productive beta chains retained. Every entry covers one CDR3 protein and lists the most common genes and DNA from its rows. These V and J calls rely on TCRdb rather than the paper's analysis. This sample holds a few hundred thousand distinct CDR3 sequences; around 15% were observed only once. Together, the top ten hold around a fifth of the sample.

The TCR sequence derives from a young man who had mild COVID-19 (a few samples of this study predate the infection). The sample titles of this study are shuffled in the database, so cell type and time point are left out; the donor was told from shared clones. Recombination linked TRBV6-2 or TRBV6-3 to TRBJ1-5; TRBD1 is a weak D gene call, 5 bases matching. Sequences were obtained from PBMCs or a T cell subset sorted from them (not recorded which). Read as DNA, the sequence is TGTGCCAGCAGCAATACAGGTAGCAATCAGCCCCAGCATTTT. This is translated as CASSNTGSNQPQHF.